This TCR beta chain originates from a study of shared clonotypes between healthy human individuals. Cells designated naive CD8 were CD45RO-negative and were positively selected for CCR7, with terminally differentiated effector memory CD45RA+ cells excluded. Generated by immunoSEQ multiplex PCR, the TCRdb table keeps only in-frame clones and is missing some. Altogether roughly 850,000 clones are present, about 96% being singletons, with the ten largest covering under 0.3%. Germline assignment: CDR1 SGHNT and CDR2 YYREEE (reference sequence). This CDR3 is 17 amino acids long. With V trimmed by 4 bases and J by 10 bases, 21 bases remained unmatched.

The TCR was taken from a man under 40 in good health. The rearrangement joins TRBV5-4 to TRBJ2-3, with 7 bases fitting TRBD1. Sample: naive CD8+ T cells sorted from blood. DNA of the CDR3: TGTGCCAGCAGCCCGCCGTTAGACAGGGCACCCACTGGGGCGCAGTATTTT. Translating gives CASSPPLDRAPTGAQYF.